One and the same sample provided the 26 T cell receptor beta chains below, sequenced in a study of Ad26.COV2.S vaccination and SARS-CoV-2 variants. Treatment indicated: around 19 received Ad26.COV2.S at low or high dose, single or two shots; roughly five received placebo; per-sample allocation not given. Sampling was done on day 63 after the first vaccine or placebo injection. The method was immunoSEQ multiplex PCR; TCRdb's version includes in-frame clones alone and lacks a portion of them. The repertoire has about 350,000 clones, around 83% of them found once; the top ten carry about 3.3%. The specimen was peripheral blood, collected in a trial of Ad26.COV2.S vaccine versus placebo. The receptors come from a person aged 18-60 years who received the Ad26.COV2.S COVID-19 vaccine or a placebo.

The J gene is TRBJ1-4, the V gene TRBV3-1 (or the pseudogene TRBV3-2); the match to TRBD1 covers 7 bases. Germline lookup yields CDR1 LGHDT and CDR2 YNNKEL (reference sequence). After removal of 8 bases from V and 2 bases from J, the junction contained 8 bases not matched to a gene. CDR3 size: 15 residues. CDR3 DNA: TGTGCCAGCCCACAGGGGAGGACGACTAATGAAAAACTGTTTTTT. Protein: CASPQGRTTNEKLFF.

This rearrangement joins TRBV5-6 to TRBJ1-3; 9 bases align to TRBD1. The CDR3 contains 16 residues. The J segment lost 4 bases and the V segment lost 4 bases, leaving 9 bases of the junction unmatched. Germline values: CDR1 SGHDT, CDR2 YYEEEE. The CDR3 spells CASSPTSDRGGNTIYF. The DNA for the CDR3 is TGTGCCAGCAGCCCAACCTCGGACAGGGGAGGAAACACCATATATTTT.

The chain recombines TRBV9 with TRBJ1-4; D gene unclear. With 4 bases removed from V and 1 base from J, the gap between germline ends came to 11 bases. This CDR3 has 15 residues. Germline lookup yields CDR1 SGDLS and CDR2 YYNGEE. CDR3 loop: CASSPGTGTNEKLFF. CDR3 in DNA: TGTGCCAGCAGCCCAGGCACGGGAACTAATGAAAAACTGTTTTTT. The variable domain in full, completed from reference TRBV9 and TRBJ1-4, reads DSGVTQTPKHLITATGQRVTLRCSPRSGDLSVYWYQQSLDQGLQFLIQYYNGEERAKGNILERFSAQQFPDLHSELNLSSLELGDSALYFCASSPGTGTNEKLFFGSGTQLSVL.

This chain links TRBV11-3 with TRBJ2-1, with 14 positions matching TRBD2. Looked up from germline, CDR1 is SGHNT and CDR2 is YENEEA. The CDR3 spans 14 residues. V was pared by 5 bases and J by 9 bases, with 3 bases of the junction left unmatched. The CDR3 protein is CASSPGLAGAEQFF. CDR3 DNA: TGTGCCAGCAGCCCGGGACTAGCGGGAGCTGAGCAGTTCTTC.

This clone was detected once. The chain is built from TRBV19 and TRBJ2-6; a possible D gene is TRBD1 (6 bases). CDR3 length: 18 residues. The germline V gene encodes CDR1 LNHDA and CDR2 SQIVND (reference sequence). V was pared by 5 bases and J by 0 bases, with 17 bases between. The CDR3 reads CASSLTLTGSSGANVLTF. Here the CDR3 DNA reads TGTGCCAGTAGTCTGACTCTGACAGGCAGCTCTGGGGCCAACGTCCTGACTTTC.

This chain connects TRBV5-1 to TRBJ2-3; 12 positions agree with TRBD1. Germline assignment: CDR1 SGHRS and CDR2 YFSETQ. This CDR3 is 15 amino acids long. The V and J ends lost 0 bases and 7 bases, in that order; junction bases with no gene match: 3. The CDR3 is CASSLEGQGAYTQYF. CDR3 DNA: TGCGCCAGCAGCTTGGAGGGACAGGGGGCATATACGCAGTATTTT.

This sequence joins TRBV6-6 and TRBJ2-7, with 7 nucleotides matching TRBD1. The CDR3 totals 13 residues. CDR1 is MNHNY and CDR2 is SVGAGI in the germline V gene (reference sequence). J was trimmed by 3 bases and V by 3 bases; bases with no gene match: 2. The CDR3 is CASSYRDSYEQYF. Written as DNA, the CDR3 is TGTGCCAGCAGTTATCGGGACAGCTACGAGCAGTACTTC.

This chain connects TRBV10-3 to TRBJ2-3; 11 bases fit TRBD2. V was clipped by 6 bases and J by 3 bases; unmatched bases: 5. Germline CDR1 reads ENHRY; CDR2 reads SYGVKD. The CDR3 has 15 residues. This CDR3 reads CAISRLAGSTDTQYF. CDR3 bases: TGTGCCATCAGCCGACTAGCGGGGAGTACAGATACGCAGTATTTT.

Regarding this clone: The identical CDR3 is also encoded by other nucleotide sequences in the sample. The chain combines TRBV11-2 with TRBJ2-3; D is possibly TRBD1 or TRBD2 (5 bases each). The CDR3 has 14 amino acids. The germline CDR1 and CDR2 sequences are SGHAT and FQNNGV. V lost 0 bases to trimming and J lost 4 bases, with 8 bases between them. This CDR3 reads CASSLDQGADTQYF. CDR3 in DNA: TGTGCCAGCAGCTTAGATCAGGGAGCAGATACGCAGTATTTT.

The V and J genes are TRBV11-2 and TRBJ2-7; 8 bases are a match to TRBD2. The CDR3 extends over 16 amino acids. V lost 5 bases and J lost 2; bases outside the gene matches: 11. The germline V gene has CDR1 SGHAT and CDR2 FQNNGV. The CDR3: CASSRGSSGSAYEQYF. The CDR3 region has the DNA TGTGCCAGCAGCAGAGGGTCTAGCGGGTCCGCCTACGAGCAGTACTTC.

The V and J genes are TRBV15 and TRBJ2-2; D is perhaps TRBD1 (6 bases). The CDR3 is 15 amino acids. The germline V gene encodes CDR1 LNHNV and CDR2 YYDKDF (reference sequence). Trimming removed 5 bases from V and 3 bases from J, with 13 bases in between. The DNA of the CDR3 is TGTGCCACCAGCTCTGGGGGCAGGGACACCGGGGAGCTGTTTTTT. Amino acids: CATSSGGRDTGELFF.

This clone was seen once. The chain employs TRBV7-9 and TRBJ2-5; 10 bases agree with TRBD1. V gave up 4 bases and J gave up 5 bases; unmatched junction bases: 4. Germline V gene lookup returns CDR1 SEHNR and CDR2 FQNEAQ (reference sequence). The CDR3 consists of 14 residues. The CDR3 here is CASSWTGGMETQYF. The CDR3 DNA is TGTGCCAGCAGCTGGACAGGGGGTATGGAGACCCAGTACTTC.

The CDR3 DNA reads as TGTGCCACCAGCAGAGAATCCGCCCTGGACCGAAACACCGGGGAGCTGTTTTTT. This gives the protein CATSRESALDRNTGELFF. The chain employs TRBV15 and TRBJ2-2; D not resolved. Germline V gene data show CDR1 as LNHNV and CDR2 as YYDKDF (reference sequence). This CDR3 region has 18 residues. Trimming removed 0 bases at V and 2 bases at J, with 16 bases between.

This chain connects TRBV12-5 to TRBJ1-1; maybe TRBD1 (6 bases). CDR3 length: 15 amino acids. Trimming pared 0 bases from V and 5 bases from J, leaving 13 bases between. Germline CDR1 is LGHNT and CDR2 is FRNRAP. Written as DNA, the CDR3 is TGTGCTAGTGGTTTGGTAATAACAGGGAATACTGAAGCTTTCTTT. Translating gives CASGLVITGNTEAFF.

This chain links TRBV6-2 or TRBV6-3 with TRBJ1-2, with D perhaps TRBD1 (6 bases). The CDR3 has 14 amino acids. Germline V lookup: CDR1 MNHEY, CDR2 SVGEGT. V was pared by 4 bases and J by 0 bases, with 9 bases between. CDR3 DNA sequence: TGTGCCAGCAGTTGGACAGAGGCTAACTATGGCTACACCTTC. It yields the protein CASSWTEANYGYTF.

The chain couples TRBV4-1 to TRBJ2-1; a weak D match, TRBD2 (5 bases). Germline values: CDR1 MGHRA, CDR2 YSYEKL. This CDR3 region has 15 residues. Between the trimmed V and J ends, which lost 0 bases and 12 bases, there was a span of 18 bases. This chain's CDR3 is CASSQDRGSVLLQFF. The CDR3 bases are TGCGCCAGCAGCCAAGATCGGGGAAGCGTGCTTCTGCAGTTCTTC.

The V and J genes are TRBV15 and TRBJ1-5; D is ambiguous. Germline-derived CDR1 and CDR2 are LNHNV and YYDKDF (reference sequence). The V and J ends lost 4 bases and 0 bases respectively, with 10 bases between them. This CDR3 has 15 amino acids. CDR3 amino acids: CATSMGSLSNQPQHF. The CDR3 nucleotides read TGTGCCACCAGCATGGGGAGCCTTAGCAATCAGCCCCAGCATTTT.

This chain links TRBV29-1 with TRBJ1-4, with a tentative D call TRBD1 (6 bases). V gave up 7 bases and J gave up 3 bases, with 9 bases separating them. Germline CDR1 and CDR2: SQVTM and ANQGSEA. This CDR3 has 12 amino acids. CDR3 nucleotide sequence: TGCAGCGGGGGACACCCTAATGAAAAACTGTTTTTT. The encoded protein is CSGGHPNEKLFF.

This chain connects TRBV6-5 to TRBJ2-4; 7 positions agree with TRBD2. Germline loops: CDR1 MNHEY, CDR2 SVGAGI. The CDR3 loop spans 16 amino acids. The V segment lost 2 bases and the J segment 0 bases; nucleotides outside the gene matches: 4. CDR3: CASSYTWGGAKNIQYF. Here the CDR3 DNA reads TGTGCCAGCAGTTACACATGGGGGGGAGCCAAAAACATTCAGTACTTC.

V usage is TRBV9 and J usage is TRBJ2-5; no clear D. Trimming took off 0 bases at V and 0 bases at J, with 12 bases between the two ends. The CDR3 loop spans 16 amino acids. Germline lookup yields CDR1 SGDLS and CDR2 YYNGEE. CDR3 DNA sequence: TGTGCCAGCAGCGTAGATAAGGGCCTGTACCAAGAGACCCAGTACTTC. Translating gives CASSVDKGLYQETQYF.

The rearrangement links TRBV27 to TRBJ1-6; TRBD1 is a possible D gene (6 bases). CDR1 and CDR2 (germline): MNHEY, SMNVEV (reference sequence). The length of the CDR3 is 15 residues. Between the trimmed V and J ends, which lost 5 bases and 9 bases, there was a span of 17 bases. For the CDR3, the DNA is TGTGCCAGCAGTCGACTATGGTCAGGGGCTTCACCCCTCCACTTT. This translates into CASSRLWSGASPLHF.

This clone came up many times. The chain recombines TRBV28 with TRBJ2-1; 8 nucleotides align to TRBD2. V was pared by 2 bases and J by 7 bases, with 4 bases of the junction left unmatched. This CDR3 is 14 amino acids long. CDR1 is MDHEN and CDR2 is SYDVKM in the germline V gene. CDR3: CASSLVAGTNEQFF. The CDR3 DNA sequence: TGTGCCAGCAGTTTAGTAGCGGGGACTAATGAGCAGTTCTTC. Looking up the rest from reference TRBV28 and TRBJ2-1 gives the full variable domain: DVKVTQSSRYLVKRTGEKVFLECVQDMDHENMFWYRQDPGLGLRLIYFSYDVKMKEKGDIPEGYSVSREKKERFSLILESASTNQTSMYLCASSLVAGTNEQFFGPGTRLTVL.

This clone showed up just once. The chain joins TRBV2 to TRBJ2-7; D ambiguous. Germline CDR1 is SNHLY and CDR2 is FYNNEI. Between the trimmed V and J ends, which lost 7 bases and 1 base, there was a span of 11 bases. CDR3 length equals 13 residues. The CDR3, as DNA: TGTGCCAGCACGGCACCCATTTCCTACGAGCAGTACTTC. It yields the protein CASTAPISYEQYF.

The V gene is TRBV4-1, the J gene TRBJ1-5; no clear D gene. Trimming cost V 4 bases and J 7 bases, with 11 bases left between them. The CDR3 is 13 amino acids. In germline, CDR1 is MGHRA, CDR2 YSYEKL. The CDR3 nucleotides are TGCGCCAGCAGCCCATCCCGTAGGCAGCCCCAGCATTTT. Protein product: CASSPSRRQPQHF.

The chain carries TRBV7-9 and TRBJ1-2, with 7 bases aligning to TRBD1. Germline loops: CDR1 SEHNR, CDR2 FQNEAQ (reference sequence). CDR3 size: 14 residues. With V trimmed by 5 bases and J by 2 bases, 5 bases remained unmatched. DNA for the CDR3: TGTGCCAGCAGCGTCCAGACAGGGAACTATGGCTACACCTTC. This gives the protein CASSVQTGNYGYTF.

The chain carries TRBV10-2 and TRBJ2-3; D gene unclear. The V end lost 6 bases, the J end lost 3 bases, and 13 bases lay between the germline ends. Per germline, CDR1 WSHSY and CDR2 SAAADI. The CDR3 extends over 14 amino acids. CDR3 sequence: CASRGTPGTDTQYF. The CDR3 coding sequence is TGCGCCAGCAGAGGTACGCCTGGGACAGATACGCAGTATTTT.